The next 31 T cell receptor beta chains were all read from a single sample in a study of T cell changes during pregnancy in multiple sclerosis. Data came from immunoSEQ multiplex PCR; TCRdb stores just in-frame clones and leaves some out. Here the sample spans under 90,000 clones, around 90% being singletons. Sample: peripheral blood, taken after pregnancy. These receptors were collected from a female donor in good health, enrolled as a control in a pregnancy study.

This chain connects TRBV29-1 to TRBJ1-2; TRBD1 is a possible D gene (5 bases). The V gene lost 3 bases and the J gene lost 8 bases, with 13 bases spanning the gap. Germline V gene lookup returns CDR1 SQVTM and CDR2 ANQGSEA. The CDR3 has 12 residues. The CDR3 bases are TGCAGCGTTGACCGCGGGGCGGGGGGCTACACCTTC. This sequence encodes CSVDRGAGGYTF.

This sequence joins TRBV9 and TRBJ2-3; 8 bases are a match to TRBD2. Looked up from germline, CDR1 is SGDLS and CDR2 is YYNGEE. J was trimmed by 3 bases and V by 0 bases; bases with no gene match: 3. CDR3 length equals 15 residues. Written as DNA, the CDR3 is TGTGCCAGCAGCGTAGAAGGACTAGCAACAGATACGCAGTATTTT. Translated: CASSVEGLATDTQYF.

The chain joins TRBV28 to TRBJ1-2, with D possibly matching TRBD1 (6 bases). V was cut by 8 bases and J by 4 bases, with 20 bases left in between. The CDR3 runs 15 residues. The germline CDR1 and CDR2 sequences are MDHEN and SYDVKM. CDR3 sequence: CASSPRTGISYGYTF. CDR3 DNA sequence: TGTGCCAGCTCTCCTCGAACAGGGATTAGCTATGGCTACACCTTC.

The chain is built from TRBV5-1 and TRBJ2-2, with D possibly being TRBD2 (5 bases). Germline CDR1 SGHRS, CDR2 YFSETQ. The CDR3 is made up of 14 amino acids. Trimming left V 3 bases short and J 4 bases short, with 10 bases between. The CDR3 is CASSSSGRTGELFF. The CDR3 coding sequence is TGCGCCAGCAGCTCAAGCGGTCGCACCGGGGAGCTGTTTTTT.

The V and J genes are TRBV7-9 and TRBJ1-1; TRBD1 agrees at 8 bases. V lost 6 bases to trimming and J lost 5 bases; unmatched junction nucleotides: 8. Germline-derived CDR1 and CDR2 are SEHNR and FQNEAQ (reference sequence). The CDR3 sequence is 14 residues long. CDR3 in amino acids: CASRERTGRTEAFF. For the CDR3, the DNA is TGTGCCAGCAGGGAGAGGACAGGGCGTACTGAAGCTTTCTTT. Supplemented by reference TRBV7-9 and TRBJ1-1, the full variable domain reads DTGVSQNPRHKITKRGQNVTFRCDPISEHNRLYWYRQTLGQGPEFLTYFQNEAQLEKSRLLSDRFSAERPKGSFSTLEIQRTEQGDSAMYLCASRERTGRTEAFFGQGTRLTVV.

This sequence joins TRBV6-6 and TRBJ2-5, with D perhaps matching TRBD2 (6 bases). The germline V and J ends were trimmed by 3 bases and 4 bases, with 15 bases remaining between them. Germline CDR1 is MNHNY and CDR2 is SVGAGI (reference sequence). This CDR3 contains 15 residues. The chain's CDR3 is CASSYLGGAGETQYF. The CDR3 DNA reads TGTGCCAGCAGTTATTTGGGAGGAGCGGGAGAGACCCAGTACTTC.

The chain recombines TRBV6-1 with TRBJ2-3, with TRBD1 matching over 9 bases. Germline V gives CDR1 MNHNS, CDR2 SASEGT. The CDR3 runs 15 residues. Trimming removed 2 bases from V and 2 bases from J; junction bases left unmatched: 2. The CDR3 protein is CASSERTGDTDTQYF. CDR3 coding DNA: TGTGCCAGCAGTGAAAGGACAGGGGACACAGATACGCAGTATTTT.

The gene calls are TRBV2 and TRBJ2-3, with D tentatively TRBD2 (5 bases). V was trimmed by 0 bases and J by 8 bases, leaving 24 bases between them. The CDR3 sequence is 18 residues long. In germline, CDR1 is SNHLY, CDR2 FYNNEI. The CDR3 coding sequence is TGTGCCAGCAGTGAAGCAAGGGCGGTGAGGAGCAGAGAGGGTACGCAGTATTTT. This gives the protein CASSEARAVRSREGTQYF. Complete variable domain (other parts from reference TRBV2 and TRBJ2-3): EPEVTQTPSHQVTQMGQEVILRCVPISNHLYFYWYRQILGQKVEFLVSFYNNEISEKSEIFDDQFSVERPDGSNFTLKIRSTKLEDSAMYFCASSEARAVRSREGTQYFGPGTRLTVL.

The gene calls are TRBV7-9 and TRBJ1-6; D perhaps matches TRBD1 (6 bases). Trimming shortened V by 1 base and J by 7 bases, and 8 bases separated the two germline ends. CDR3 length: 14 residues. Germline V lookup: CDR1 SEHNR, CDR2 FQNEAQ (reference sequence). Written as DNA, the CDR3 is TGTGCCAGCAGCTTAGGGACAGAGAATTCACCCCTCCACTTT. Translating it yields CASSLGTENSPLHF.

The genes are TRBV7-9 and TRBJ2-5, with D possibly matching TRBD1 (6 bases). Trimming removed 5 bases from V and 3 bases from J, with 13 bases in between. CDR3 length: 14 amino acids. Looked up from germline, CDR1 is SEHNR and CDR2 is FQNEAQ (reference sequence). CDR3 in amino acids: CASSVSGTKETQYF. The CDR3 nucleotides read TGTGCCAGCAGCGTTTCCGGGACAAAAGAGACCCAGTACTTC.

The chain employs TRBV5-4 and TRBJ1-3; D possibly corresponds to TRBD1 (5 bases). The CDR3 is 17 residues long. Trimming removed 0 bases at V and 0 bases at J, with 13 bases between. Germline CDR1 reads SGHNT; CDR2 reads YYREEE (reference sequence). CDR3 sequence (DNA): TGTGCCAGCAGCTTGGGGTCTCAGGGCCTCTCTGGAAACACCATATATTTT. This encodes CASSLGSQGLSGNTIYF.

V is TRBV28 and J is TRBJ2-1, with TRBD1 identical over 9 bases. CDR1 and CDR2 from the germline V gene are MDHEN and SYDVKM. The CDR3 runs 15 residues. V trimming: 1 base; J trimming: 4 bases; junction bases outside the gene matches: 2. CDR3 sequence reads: CASSLLGQGYNEQFF. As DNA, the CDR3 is TGTGCCAGCAGTTTATTGGGACAGGGTTACAATGAGCAGTTCTTC.

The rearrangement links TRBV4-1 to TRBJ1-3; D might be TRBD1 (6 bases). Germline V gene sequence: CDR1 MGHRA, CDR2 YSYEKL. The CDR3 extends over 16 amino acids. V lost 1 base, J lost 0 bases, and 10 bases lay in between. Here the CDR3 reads CASSQGQELSGNTIYF. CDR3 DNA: TGCGCCAGCAGCCAAGGACAGGAACTCTCTGGAAACACCATATATTTT.

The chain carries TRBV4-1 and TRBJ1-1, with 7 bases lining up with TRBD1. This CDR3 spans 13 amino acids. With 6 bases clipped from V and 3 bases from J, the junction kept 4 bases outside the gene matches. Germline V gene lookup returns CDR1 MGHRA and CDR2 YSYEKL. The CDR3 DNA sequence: TGCGCCAGCAGTATAGGGACAGACACTGAAGCTTTCTTT. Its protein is CASSIGTDTEAFF.

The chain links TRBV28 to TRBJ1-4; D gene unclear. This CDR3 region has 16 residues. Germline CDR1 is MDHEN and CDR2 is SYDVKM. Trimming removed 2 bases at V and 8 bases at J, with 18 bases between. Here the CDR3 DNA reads TGTGCCAGCAGTTTAGATTCCCCTCCCGGGAGAGAAAAACTGTTTTTT. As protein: CASSLDSPPGREKLFF.

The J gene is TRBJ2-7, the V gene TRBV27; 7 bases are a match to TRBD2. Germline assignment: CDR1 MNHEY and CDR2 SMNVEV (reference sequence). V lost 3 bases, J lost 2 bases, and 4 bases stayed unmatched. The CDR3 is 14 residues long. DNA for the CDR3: TGTGCCAGCAGTTTTGGTGGGACTACCTACGAGCAGTACTTC. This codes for CASSFGGTTYEQYF.

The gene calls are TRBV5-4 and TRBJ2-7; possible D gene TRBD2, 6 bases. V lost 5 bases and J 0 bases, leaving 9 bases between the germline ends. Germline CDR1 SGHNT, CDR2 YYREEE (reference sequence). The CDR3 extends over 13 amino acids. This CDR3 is CASREGGSYEQYF. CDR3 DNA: TGTGCCAGCAGGGAGGGTGGCTCCTACGAGCAGTACTTC.

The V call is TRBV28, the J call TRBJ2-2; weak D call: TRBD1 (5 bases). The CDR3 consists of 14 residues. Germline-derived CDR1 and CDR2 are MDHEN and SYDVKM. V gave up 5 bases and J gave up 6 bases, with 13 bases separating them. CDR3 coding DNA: TGTGCCAGCAGTATACCCCCCAGGGCCGGGGAGCTGTTTTTT. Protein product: CASSIPPRAGELFF.

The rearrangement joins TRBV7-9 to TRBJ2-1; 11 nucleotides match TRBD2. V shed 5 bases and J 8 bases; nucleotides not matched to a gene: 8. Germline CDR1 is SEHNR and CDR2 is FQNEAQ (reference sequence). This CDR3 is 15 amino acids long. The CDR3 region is CASSPRLAGRDEQFF. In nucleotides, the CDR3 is TGTGCCAGCAGCCCGCGACTAGCGGGACGGGATGAGCAGTTCTTC. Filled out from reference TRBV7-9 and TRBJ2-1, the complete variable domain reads DTGVSQNPRHKITKRGQNVTFRCDPISEHNRLYWYRQTLGQGPEFLTYFQNEAQLEKSRLLSDRFSAERPKGSFSTLEIQRTEQGDSAMYLCASSPRLAGRDEQFFGPGTRLTVL.

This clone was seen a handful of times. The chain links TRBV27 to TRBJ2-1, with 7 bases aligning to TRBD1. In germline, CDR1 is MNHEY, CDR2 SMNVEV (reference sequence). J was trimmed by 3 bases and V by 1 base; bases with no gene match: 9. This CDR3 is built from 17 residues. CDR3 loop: CASSLYFTGANYNEQFF. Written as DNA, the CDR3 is TGTGCCAGCAGTTTATATTTTACAGGGGCGAACTACAATGAGCAGTTCTTC.

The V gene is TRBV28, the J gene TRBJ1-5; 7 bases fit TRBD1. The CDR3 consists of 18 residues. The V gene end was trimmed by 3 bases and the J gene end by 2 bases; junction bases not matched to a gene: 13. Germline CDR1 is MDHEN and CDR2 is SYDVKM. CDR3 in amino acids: CASSFSSRGRRGNQPQHF. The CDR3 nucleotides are TGTGCCAGCAGTTTTTCAAGCAGGGGGAGACGTGGCAATCAGCCCCAGCATTTT.

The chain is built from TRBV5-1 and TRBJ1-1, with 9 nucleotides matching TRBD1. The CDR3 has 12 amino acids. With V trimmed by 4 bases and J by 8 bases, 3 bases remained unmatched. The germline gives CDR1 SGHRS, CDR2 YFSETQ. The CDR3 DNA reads TGCGCCAGCAGCCCCGGGACAGGGGAAGCTTTCTTT. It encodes CASSPGTGEAFF.

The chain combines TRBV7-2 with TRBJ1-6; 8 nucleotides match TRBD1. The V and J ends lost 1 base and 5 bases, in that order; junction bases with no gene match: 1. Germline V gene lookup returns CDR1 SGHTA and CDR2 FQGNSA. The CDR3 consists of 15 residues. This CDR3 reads CASSLGQGHNSPLHF. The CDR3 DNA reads TGTGCCAGCAGCTTAGGACAGGGGCATAATTCACCCCTCCACTTT. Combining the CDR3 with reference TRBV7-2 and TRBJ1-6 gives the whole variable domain GAGVSQSPSNKVTEKGKDVELRCDPISGHTALYWYRQSLGQGLEFLIYFQGNSAPDKSGLPSDRFSAERTGGSVSTLTIQRTQQEDSAVYLCASSLGQGHNSPLHFGNGTRLTVT.

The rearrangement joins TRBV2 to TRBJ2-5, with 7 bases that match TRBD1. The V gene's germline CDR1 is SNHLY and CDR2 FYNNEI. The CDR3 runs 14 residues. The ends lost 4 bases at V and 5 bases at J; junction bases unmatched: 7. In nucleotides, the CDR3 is TGTGCCAGCAGTGCTTCGAGGGGGCAGGAGACCCAGTACTTC. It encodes CASSASRGQETQYF.

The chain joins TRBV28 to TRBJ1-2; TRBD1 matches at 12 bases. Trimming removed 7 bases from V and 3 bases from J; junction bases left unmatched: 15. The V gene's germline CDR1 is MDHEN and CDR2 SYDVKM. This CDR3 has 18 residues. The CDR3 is CASKHPPGQGALDYGYTF. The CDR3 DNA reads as TGTGCCAGCAAGCACCCCCCGGGACAGGGGGCTTTGGACTATGGCTACACCTTC.

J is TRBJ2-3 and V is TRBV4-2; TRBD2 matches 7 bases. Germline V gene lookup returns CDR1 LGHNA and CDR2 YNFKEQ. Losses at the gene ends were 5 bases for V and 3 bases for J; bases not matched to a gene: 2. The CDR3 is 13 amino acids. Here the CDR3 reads CASSEGLTDTQYF. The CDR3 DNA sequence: TGTGCCAGCAGCGAGGGACTAACAGATACGCAGTATTTT.

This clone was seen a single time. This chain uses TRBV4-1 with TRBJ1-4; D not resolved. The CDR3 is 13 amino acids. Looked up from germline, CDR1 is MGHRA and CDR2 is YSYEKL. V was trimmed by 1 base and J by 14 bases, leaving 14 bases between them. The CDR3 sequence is CASSQGSQVDLFF. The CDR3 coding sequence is TGCGCCAGCAGCCAAGGGTCGCAGGTTGACCTGTTTTTT.

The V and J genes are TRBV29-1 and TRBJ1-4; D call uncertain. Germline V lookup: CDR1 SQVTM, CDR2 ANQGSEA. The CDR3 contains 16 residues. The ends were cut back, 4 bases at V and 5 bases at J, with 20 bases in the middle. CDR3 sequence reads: CSVAGAGQRRNEKLFF. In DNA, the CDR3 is TGCAGCGTTGCAGGCGCAGGCCAGAGGAGGAATGAAAAACTGTTTTTT.

CDR3 in DNA: TGTGCCAGCAGCCGTCGTTTAGCGGGGGAACACACAGATACGCAGTATTTT. Protein: CASSRRLAGEHTDTQYF. The chain joins TRBV7-8 to TRBJ2-3, with 9 bases matching TRBD2. Germline loops: CDR1 SGHVS, CDR2 FQNEAQ. This CDR3 has 17 residues. Trimming at V came to 5 bases and at J to 2 bases, leaving 11 bases not matched to a gene.

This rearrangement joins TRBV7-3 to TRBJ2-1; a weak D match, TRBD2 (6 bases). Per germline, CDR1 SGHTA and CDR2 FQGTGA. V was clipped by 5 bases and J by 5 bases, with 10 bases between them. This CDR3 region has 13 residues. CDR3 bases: TGTGCCAGCAGCCCAACTAGCAACAATGAGCAGTTCTTC. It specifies CASSPTSNNEQFF.

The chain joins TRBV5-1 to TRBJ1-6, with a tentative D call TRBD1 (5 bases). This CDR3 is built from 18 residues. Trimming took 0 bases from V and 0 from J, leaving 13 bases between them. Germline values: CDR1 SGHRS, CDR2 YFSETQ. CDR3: CASSLGSVGLSYNSPLHF. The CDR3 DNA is TGCGCCAGCAGCTTGGGGTCGGTGGGACTCTCCTATAATTCACCCCTCCACTTT.